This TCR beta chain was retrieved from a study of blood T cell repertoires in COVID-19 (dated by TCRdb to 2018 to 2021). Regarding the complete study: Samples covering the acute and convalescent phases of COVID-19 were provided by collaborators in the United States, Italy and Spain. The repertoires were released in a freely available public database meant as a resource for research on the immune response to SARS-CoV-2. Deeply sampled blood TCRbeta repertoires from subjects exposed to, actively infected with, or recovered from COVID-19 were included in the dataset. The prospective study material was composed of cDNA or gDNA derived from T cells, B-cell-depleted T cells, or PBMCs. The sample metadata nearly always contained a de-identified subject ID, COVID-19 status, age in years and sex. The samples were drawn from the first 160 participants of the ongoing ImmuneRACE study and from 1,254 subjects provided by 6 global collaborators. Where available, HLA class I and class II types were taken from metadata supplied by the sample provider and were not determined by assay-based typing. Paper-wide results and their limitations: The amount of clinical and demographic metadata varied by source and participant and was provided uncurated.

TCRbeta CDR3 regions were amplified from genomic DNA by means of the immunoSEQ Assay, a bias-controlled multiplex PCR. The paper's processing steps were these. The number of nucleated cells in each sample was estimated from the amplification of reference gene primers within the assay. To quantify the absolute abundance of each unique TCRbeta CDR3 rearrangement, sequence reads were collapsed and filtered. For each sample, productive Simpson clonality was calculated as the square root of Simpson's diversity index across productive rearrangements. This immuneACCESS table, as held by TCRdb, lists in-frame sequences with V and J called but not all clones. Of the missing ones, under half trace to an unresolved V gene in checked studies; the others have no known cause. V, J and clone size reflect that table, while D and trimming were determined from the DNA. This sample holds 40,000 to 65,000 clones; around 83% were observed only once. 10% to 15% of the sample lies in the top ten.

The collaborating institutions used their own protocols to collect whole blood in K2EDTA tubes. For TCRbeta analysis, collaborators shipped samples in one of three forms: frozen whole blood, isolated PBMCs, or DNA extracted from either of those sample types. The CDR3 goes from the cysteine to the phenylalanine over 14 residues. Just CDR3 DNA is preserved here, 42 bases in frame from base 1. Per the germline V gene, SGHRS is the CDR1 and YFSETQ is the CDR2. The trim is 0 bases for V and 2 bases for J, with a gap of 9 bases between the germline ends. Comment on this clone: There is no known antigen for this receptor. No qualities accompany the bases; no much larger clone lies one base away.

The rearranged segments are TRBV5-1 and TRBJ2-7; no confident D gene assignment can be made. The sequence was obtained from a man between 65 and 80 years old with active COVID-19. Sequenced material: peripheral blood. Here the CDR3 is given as CASSLALITYEQYF. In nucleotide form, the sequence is TGCGCCAGCAGCTTGGCACTGATTACCTACGAGCAGTACTTC.